The 23 T cell receptor beta chains below all came from one sample that was sequenced in a study of blood T cell repertoires in COVID-19. Repertoires were generated with immunoSEQ multiplex PCR, while TCRdb's copy carries only in-frame clones and drops some. The repertoire holds about 150,000 clones, with roughly 88% as singletons. The material sequenced was peripheral blood. The receptors shown here come from a man between 18 and 29 years old with COVID-19, enrolled during active disease.

The chain couples TRBV7-2 to TRBJ1-2, with TRBD1 identical over 8 bases. Germline V gene data show CDR1 as SGHTA and CDR2 as FQGNSA. The J segment lost 7 bases and the V segment lost 5 bases, leaving 12 bases of the junction unmatched. The CDR3 is made up of 15 amino acids. The chain's CDR3 is CASSPHRTGQGGYTF. CDR3 DNA sequence: TGTGCCAGCAGCCCACATCGGACAGGGCAGGGTGGCTACACCTTC.

The rearrangement uses TRBV11-2 and TRBJ2-7, with D tentatively TRBD1 (5 bases). Per the germline V gene, CDR1 is SGHAT and CDR2 is FQNNGV. The CDR3 sequence is 15 residues long. V was shortened by 1 base and J by 6 bases, with 16 bases between the two germline ends. The CDR3 here is CASSLADDWTTEQYF. The CDR3 DNA is TGTGCCAGCAGCTTAGCCGATGACTGGACAACCGAGCAGTACTTC.

As regards this clone: This specimen includes other DNA sequences encoding the same CDR3. The rearrangement joins TRBV12-3 or TRBV12-4 to TRBJ2-7; D may be TRBD1 (5 bases). The ends were cut back, 1 base at V and 1 base at J, with 5 bases in the middle. The CDR3 has 13 residues. DNA for the CDR3: TGTGCCAGCAGTTTAGGACAGTCCTACGAGCAGTACTTC. It specifies CASSLGQSYEQYF.

The chain employs TRBV29-1 and TRBJ2-5, with a possible D match to TRBD1 (5 bases). V was shortened by 5 bases and J by 0 bases, with 10 bases between the two germline ends. This CDR3 has 13 amino acids. In germline, CDR1 is SQVTM, CDR2 ANQGSEA. The CDR3: CSVTDRYQETQYF. Here the CDR3 DNA reads TGCAGCGTTACCGACAGATACCAAGAGACCCAGTACTTC. The full variable domain, its missing parts supplied by reference TRBV29-1 and TRBJ2-5, is SAVISQKPSRDICQRGTSLTIQCQVDSQVTMMFWYRQQPGQSLTLIATANQGSEATYESGFVIDKFPISRPNLTFSTLTVSNMSPEDSSIYLCSVTDRYQETQYFGPGTRLLVL.

The V call is TRBV2, the J call TRBJ1-2; D is possibly TRBD1 (5 bases). This CDR3 region has 18 residues. V gave up 6 bases and J gave up 3 bases, with 26 bases separating them. Looked up from germline, CDR1 is SNHLY and CDR2 is FYNNEI. The CDR3, as DNA: TGTGCCAGCAGGATTGGGGATCAGGGATGGCAGCCATACTATGGCTACACCTTC. Protein product: CASRIGDQGWQPYYGYTF.

The J gene is TRBJ2-7, the V gene TRBV11-3; D remains ambiguous. Trimming left V 4 bases short and J 6 bases short, with 10 bases between. The CDR3 is made up of 12 amino acids. Germline V gene sequence: CDR1 SGHNT, CDR2 YENEEA. Written as DNA, the CDR3 is TGTGCCAGCAGCTCGCCAGCGCGCGAGCAGTACTTC. Translation gives CASSSPAREQYF.

This clone has only a few counts. In nucleotides, the CDR3 is TGTGCCAGCAGGTCCATAGCGGGGGGCAATCAGCCCCAGCATTTT. It codes for CASRSIAGGNQPQHF. This sequence joins TRBV6-5 and TRBJ1-5, with a tentative D call TRBD1 (5 bases). From germline, CDR1 is MNHEY and CDR2 SVGAGI. This CDR3 is built from 15 residues. The germline V and J ends were trimmed by 6 bases and 2 bases, with 14 bases remaining between them.

This chain links TRBV7-3 with TRBJ1-2, with 10 bases fitting TRBD1. Germline values: CDR1 SGHTA, CDR2 FQGTGA. This CDR3 contains 16 residues. Germline trimming cut 5 bases from V and 6 bases from J; bases unmatched to any gene: 12. CDR3 bases: TGTGCCAGCAGCGACCGGGACAGGGGCCTCCGGGATGGCTACACCTTC. As protein: CASSDRDRGLRDGYTF.

The chain links TRBV19 to TRBJ1-5; TRBD1 matches at 12 bases. V lost 5 bases, J lost 6 bases, and 11 bases stayed unmatched. The germline CDR1 and CDR2 sequences are LNHDA and SQIVND (reference sequence). CDR3 length: 17 residues. Here the CDR3 reads CASSRPGQGASGQPQHF. The CDR3 nucleotides read TGTGCCAGTAGTCGTCCGGGACAGGGGGCGAGCGGTCAGCCCCAGCATTTT.

This chain joins TRBV10-2 and TRBJ1-2; possibly TRBD1 for D (5 bases). V lost 2 bases and J lost 7, with 17 bases in between. Germline loops: CDR1 WSHSY, CDR2 SAAADI. The CDR3 consists of 15 residues. CDR3 coding DNA: TGCGCCAGCAGTGAGGGACACCTGGCTCGTCGTGGCTACACCTTC. This sequence encodes CASSEGHLARRGYTF.

V is TRBV7-2 and J is TRBJ2-7, with 7 bases fitting TRBD1. The V gene end was trimmed by 5 bases and the J gene end by 2 bases; junction bases not matched to a gene: 6. Germline V gene data show CDR1 as SGHTA and CDR2 as FQGNSA. This CDR3 contains 14 residues. The CDR3 sequence: CASSDRTGPYEQYF. The CDR3, as DNA: TGTGCCAGCAGCGACCGGACAGGACCCTACGAGCAGTACTTC. The whole variable domain, remainder taken from reference TRBV7-2 and TRBJ2-7, is GAGVSQSPSNKVTEKGKDVELRCDPISGHTALYWYRQSLGQGLEFLIYFQGNSAPDKSGLPSDRFSAERTGGSVSTLTIQRTQQEDSAVYLCASSDRTGPYEQYFGPGTRLTVT.

This chain links TRBV7-7 with TRBJ2-7, with a tentative D call TRBD2 (5 bases). Per germline, CDR1 SSHAT and CDR2 FNYEAQ (reference sequence). The CDR3 is 15 residues long. Trimming left V 1 base short and J 3 bases short, with 13 bases between. CDR3 amino acids: CASSLDLGRGYEQYF. CDR3 DNA sequence: TGTGCCAGCAGCTTAGATTTGGGTCGGGGCTACGAGCAGTACTTC. Variable domain in full (rest from reference TRBV7-7 and TRBJ2-7): GAGVSQSPRYKVTKRGQDVTLRCDPISSHATLYWYQQALGQGPEFLTYFNYEAQPDKSGLPSDRFSAERPEGSISTLTIQRTEQRDSAMYRCASSLDLGRGYEQYFGPGTRLTVT.

V is TRBV19 and J is TRBJ2-1; TRBD2 matches 16 bases. The CDR3 is 17 amino acids. The V gene's germline CDR1 is LNHDA and CDR2 SQIVND (reference sequence). After removal of 3 bases from V and 8 bases from J, the junction contained 7 bases not matched to a gene. The CDR3 region has the DNA TGTGCCAGTAGTATTGGGGCCGGGACTAGCGGGAGGGATGAGCAGTTCTTC. Its protein product is CASSIGAGTSGRDEQFF.

The J gene is TRBJ2-2, the V gene TRBV11-2; TRBD2 might be the D (6 bases). Germline CDR1 and CDR2: SGHAT and FQNNGV. This CDR3 has 16 amino acids. V dropped 3 bases and J dropped 7 bases, with 18 bases sitting between them. In nucleotides, the CDR3 is TGTGCCAGCAGCTTCAGGGATTTTGGAGGGAGCGGGGAGCTGTTTTTT. It codes for CASSFRDFGGSGELFF.

This rearrangement joins TRBV7-2 to TRBJ1-3, with TRBD1 identical over 8 bases. The CDR3 sequence is 15 residues long. CDR1 SGHTA and CDR2 FQGNSA come from the germline V gene. The trim removed 5 bases at V and 2 bases at J, leaving 5 bases unmatched. The CDR3 spells CASSASTGAGNTIYF. CDR3 bases: TGTGCCAGCAGCGCGTCGACAGGGGCTGGAAACACCATATATTTT.

This clone showed up just once. V and J are TRBV15 and TRBJ2-2, with a weak D call TRBD2 (5 bases). The ends were cut back, 0 bases at V and 4 bases at J, with 9 bases in the middle. This CDR3 spans 15 amino acids. CDR1 and CDR2 from the germline V gene are LNHNV and YYDKDF (reference sequence). As DNA, the CDR3 is TGTGCCACCAGCAGAGATCCCGGGATCACCGGGGAGCTGTTTTTT. Amino acid sequence: CATSRDPGITGELFF. Filled out from reference TRBV15 and TRBJ2-2, the complete variable domain reads DAMVIQNPRYQVTQFGKPVTLSCSQTLNHNVMYWYQQKSSQAPKLLFHYYDKDFNNEADTPDNFQSRRPNTSFCFLDIRSPGLGDTAMYLCATSRDPGITGELFFGEGSRLTVL.

The rearrangement uses TRBV7-2 and TRBJ2-6; 11 bases line up with TRBD1. Trimming took 0 bases from V and 2 from J; bases not matched to a gene: 3. The CDR3 spans 18 residues. The germline CDR1 and CDR2 sequences are SGHTA and FQGNSA. The CDR3 DNA is TGTGCCAGCAGCTTAGCCTTGGGACAGGGGGCTGGGGCCAACGTCCTGACTTTC. As protein: CASSLALGQGAGANVLTF.

This chain connects TRBV27 to TRBJ2-1; TRBD2 might be the D (5 bases). Trimming left V 5 bases short and J 8 bases short, with 13 bases between. The germline V gene has CDR1 MNHEY and CDR2 SMNVEV (reference sequence). The CDR3 has 13 amino acids. This CDR3 reads CASSRLEVDEQFF. The DNA of the CDR3 is TGTGCCAGCAGTAGGTTGGAGGTCGATGAGCAGTTCTTC.

The CDR3 region is CASSLVWEGRYGYTF. CDR3 nucleotides: TGTGCCAGCAGCTTGGTTTGGGAGGGGCGCTATGGCTACACCTTC. The chain is built from TRBV7-9 and TRBJ1-2, with D perhaps TRBD1 (5 bases). Trimming took 3 bases from V and 4 from J, leaving 15 bases between them. Germline V CDR1 and CDR2: SEHNR, FQNEAQ (reference sequence). This CDR3 region has 15 residues. Supplemented by reference TRBV7-9 and TRBJ1-2, the full variable domain reads DTGVSQNPRHKITKRGQNVTFRCDPISEHNRLYWYRQTLGQGPEFLTYFQNEAQLEKSRLLSDRFSAERPKGSFSTLEIQRTEQGDSAMYLCASSLVWEGRYGYTFGSGTRLTVV.

This sequence joins TRBV15 and TRBJ2-1, with unresolved D. Per germline, CDR1 LNHNV and CDR2 YYDKDF (reference sequence). V dropped 5 bases and J dropped 8 bases, with 10 bases sitting between them. The length of the CDR3 is 12 residues. The CDR3 region has the DNA TGTGCCACCAGCGATCTATCGGATGAGCAGTTCTTC. Its protein product is CATSDLSDEQFF.

The genes are TRBV5-4 and TRBJ2-3; D not certain. The CDR3 consists of 16 residues. The V end was cut by 1 base, the J end by 4 bases, with 16 bases between. Per the germline V gene, CDR1 is SGHNT and CDR2 is YYREEE (reference sequence). The CDR3 sequence is CASSLPLGGISDTQYF. In nucleotides, the CDR3 is TGTGCCAGCAGCTTGCCCCTCGGCGGAATCTCAGATACGCAGTATTTT.

The rearrangement uses TRBV15 and TRBJ2-7; a weak D match, TRBD1 (6 bases). The CDR3 loop spans 13 amino acids. From germline, CDR1 is LNHNV and CDR2 YYDKDF (reference sequence). The V end lost 8 bases, the J end lost 1 base, and 12 bases lay between the germline ends. The CDR3 DNA is TGTGCCACCGCCCGGACAGAGTCCTACGAGCAGTACTTC. Its protein is CATARTESYEQYF.

This rearrangement joins TRBV27 to TRBJ2-5; TRBD2 matches 11 bases. The CDR3 spans 16 residues. Germline assignment: CDR1 MNHEY and CDR2 SMNVEV (reference sequence). Unmatched junction bases numbered 11, after V lost 6 bases and J lost 5 bases. The CDR3 protein is CASRSFRTSGSETQYF. The CDR3 region has the DNA TGTGCCAGCAGATCCTTCCGGACTAGCGGGTCTGAGACCCAGTACTTC.